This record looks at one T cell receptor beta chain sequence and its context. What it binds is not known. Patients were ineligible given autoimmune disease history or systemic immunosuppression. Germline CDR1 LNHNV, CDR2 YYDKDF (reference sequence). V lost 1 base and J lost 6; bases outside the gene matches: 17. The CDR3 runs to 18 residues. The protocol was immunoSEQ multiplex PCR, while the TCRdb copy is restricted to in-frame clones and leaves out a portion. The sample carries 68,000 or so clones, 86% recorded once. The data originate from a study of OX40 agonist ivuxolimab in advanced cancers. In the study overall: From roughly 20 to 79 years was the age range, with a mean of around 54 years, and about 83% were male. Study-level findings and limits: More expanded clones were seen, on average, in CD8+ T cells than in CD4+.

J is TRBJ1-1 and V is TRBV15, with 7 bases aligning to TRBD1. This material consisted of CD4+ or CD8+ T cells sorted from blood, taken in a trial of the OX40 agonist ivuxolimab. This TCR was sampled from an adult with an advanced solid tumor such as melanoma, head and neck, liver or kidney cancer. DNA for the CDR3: TGTGCCACCAGCAGAGGCCCCCCAACAGGGGCCCAGAGCTCTGAAGCTTTCTTT. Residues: CATSRGPPTGAQSSEAFF.